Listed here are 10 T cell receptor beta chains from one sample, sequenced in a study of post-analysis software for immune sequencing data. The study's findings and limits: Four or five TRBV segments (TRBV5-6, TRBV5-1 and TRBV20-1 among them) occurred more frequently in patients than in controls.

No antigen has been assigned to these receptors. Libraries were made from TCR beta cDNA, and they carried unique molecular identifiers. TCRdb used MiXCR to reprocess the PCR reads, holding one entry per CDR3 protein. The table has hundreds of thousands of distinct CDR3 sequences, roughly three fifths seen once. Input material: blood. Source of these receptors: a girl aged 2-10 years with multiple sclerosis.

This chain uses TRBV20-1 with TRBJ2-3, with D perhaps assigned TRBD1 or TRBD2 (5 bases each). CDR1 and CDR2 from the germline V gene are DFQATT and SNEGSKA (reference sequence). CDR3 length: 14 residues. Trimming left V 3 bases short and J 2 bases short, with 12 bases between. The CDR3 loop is CSARSGTATDTQYF. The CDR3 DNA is TGCAGTGCTAGGTCAGGGACGGCCACAGATACGCAGTATTTT.

The CDR3 spells CAINPGTENEQFF. The CDR3 bases are TGTGCCATCAATCCCGGGACCGAGAATGAGCAGTTCTTC. V usage is TRBV10-3 and J usage is TRBJ2-1; D tentatively reads TRBD1 or TRBD2 (5 bases each). Germline V gene sequence: CDR1 ENHRY, CDR2 SYGVKD. The V end was cut by 7 bases, the J end by 7 bases, with 14 bases between. The CDR3 covers 13 residues.

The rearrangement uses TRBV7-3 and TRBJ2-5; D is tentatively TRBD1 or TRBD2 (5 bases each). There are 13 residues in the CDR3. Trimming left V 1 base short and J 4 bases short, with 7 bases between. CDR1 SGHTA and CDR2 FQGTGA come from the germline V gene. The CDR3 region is CASSLNGAETQYF. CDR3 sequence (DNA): TGTGCCAGCAGCTTAAACGGGGCAGAGACCCAGTACTTC.

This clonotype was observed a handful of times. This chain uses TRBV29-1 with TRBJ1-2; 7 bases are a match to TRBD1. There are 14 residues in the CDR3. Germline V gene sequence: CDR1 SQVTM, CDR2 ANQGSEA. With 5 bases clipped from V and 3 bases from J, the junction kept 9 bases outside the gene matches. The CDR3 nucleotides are TGCAGCGTTCGGGACCCAGGGGGAGACTATGGCTACACCTTC. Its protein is CSVRDPGGDYGYTF.

The CDR3 DNA is TGCGCCAGCAGCTGGGACAGGGGGGAGTACCAAGAGACCCAGTACTTC. Its translation: CASSWDRGEYQETQYF. This chain uses TRBV5-1 with TRBJ2-5; 11 positions agree with TRBD1. The length of the CDR3 is 16 residues. Germline V CDR1 and CDR2: SGHRS, YFSETQ. J was trimmed by 0 bases and V by 3 bases; bases with no gene match: 4.

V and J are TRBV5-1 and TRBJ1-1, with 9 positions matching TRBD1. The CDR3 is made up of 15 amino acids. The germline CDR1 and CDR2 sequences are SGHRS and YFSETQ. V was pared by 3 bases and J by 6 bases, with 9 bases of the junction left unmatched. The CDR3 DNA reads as TGCGCCAGCAGCTCGGGACAGGGAAGAGGCGCTGAAGCTTTCTTT. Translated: CASSSGQGRGAEAFF.

The DNA for the CDR3 is TGTGCCAGCAGCCCGCGGACAGGTTACAATGAGCAGTTCTTC. Translating gives CASSPRTGYNEQFF. The chain employs TRBV7-2 and TRBJ2-1; 7 nucleotides agree with TRBD1. Germline V gives CDR1 SGHTA, CDR2 FQGNSA. The junction had 5 bases not matched to a gene; V was cut back by 5 bases and J by 4 bases. The CDR3 is 14 residues long. The complete variable domain, with remaining parts taken from reference TRBV7-2 and TRBJ2-1, reads GAGVSQSPSNKVTEKGKDVELRCDPISGHTALYWYRQSLGQGLEFLIYFQGNSAPDKSGLPSDRFSAERTGGSVSTLTIQRTQQEDSAVYLCASSPRTGYNEQFFGPGTRLTVL.

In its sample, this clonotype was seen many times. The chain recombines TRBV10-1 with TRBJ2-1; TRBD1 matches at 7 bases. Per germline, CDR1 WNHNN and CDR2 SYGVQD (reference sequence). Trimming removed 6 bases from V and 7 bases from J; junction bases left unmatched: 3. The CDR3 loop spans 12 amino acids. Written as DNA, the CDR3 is TGCGCCAGCAGCGGACAGGCAAATGAGCAGTTCTTC. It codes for CASSGQANEQFF.

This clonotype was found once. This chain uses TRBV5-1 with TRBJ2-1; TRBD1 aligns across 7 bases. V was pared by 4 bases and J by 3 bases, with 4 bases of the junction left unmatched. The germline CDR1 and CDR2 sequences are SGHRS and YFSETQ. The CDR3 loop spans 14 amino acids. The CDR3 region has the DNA TGCGCCAGCAGCCAAGGACAGGTCTACAATGAGCAGTTCTTC. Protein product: CASSQGQVYNEQFF.

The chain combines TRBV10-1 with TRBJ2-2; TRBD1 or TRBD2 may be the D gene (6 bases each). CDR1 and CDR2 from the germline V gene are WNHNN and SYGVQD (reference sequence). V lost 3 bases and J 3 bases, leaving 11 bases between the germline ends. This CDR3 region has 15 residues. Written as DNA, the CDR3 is TGCGCCAGCAGTGACTGGGGGGCTGACACCGGGGAGCTGTTTTTT. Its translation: CASSDWGADTGELFF.